This note documents a single TCR beta chain sequence. Its antigen is undetermined. Germline CDR1 is SGHRS and CDR2 is YFSETQ. This CDR3 comprises 15 residues. The V and J ends lost 4 bases and 2 bases, in that order; junction bases with no gene match: 2. These data are taken from a study of graft-versus-host responses after intestinal transplantation. The assay was immunoSEQ multiplex PCR, and TCRdb's table has in-frame clones only and misses some. The sample yields about 91,000 clones, around 90% seen once. The sample consisted of unstimulated CD4+ T cells sorted from spleen or lymph node cells, taken before transplant. This TCR was recovered from a human donor who was the organ donor for an intestinal transplant. The genes are TRBV5-1 and TRBJ2-2, with 10 bases identical to TRBD1. The CDR3 here is CASSVTGGNTGELFF. In DNA form, the CDR3 reads TGCGCCAGCAGCGTGACAGGGGGCAACACCGGGGAGCTGTTTTTT. The full variable domain, completed using reference TRBV5-1 and TRBJ2-2, is KAGVTQTPRYLIKTRGQQVTLSCSPISGHRSVSWYQQTPGQGLQFLFEYFSETQRNKGNFPGRFSGRQFSNSRSEMNVSTLELGDSALYLCASSVTGGNTGELFFGEGSRLTVL.